The T cell receptor beta chain under discussion was sequenced for a study of cytomegalovirus exposure and HLA in healthy donors. Findings and limits, study-wide: In a later analysis, parvovirus B19, influenza, CMV and Epstein-Barr virus appeared linked to several top co-occurrence clusters. The study listed 164 cytomegalovirus-associated TCR beta chains.

Primers included in the PCR were 60 Vbeta and 13 Jbeta primers. Clones were read by immunoSEQ multiplex PCR, and TCRdb kept only the in-frame ones, dropping some. The sample includes some 200,000 clones, about 80% of them seen just once. Concerning this clone: Its antigen remains unknown.

CDR3 length: 14 residues. V shed 2 bases and J shed 1 base, with 9 bases lying between them. Germline lookup yields CDR1 SGHNT and CDR2 YYREEE (reference sequence). The gene calls are TRBV5-4 and TRBJ2-5; TRBD2 might be the D (6 bases). Input material: PBMCs. The sequence was collected from a woman aged 25 to 39 in good health and CMV-seropositive. CDR3 sequence reads: CASSLGGSQETQYF. The CDR3 bases are TGTGCCAGCAGCTTAGGAGGGTCCCAAGAGACCCAGTACTTC.